The rows below give T cell receptor beta chains drawn from one sample of a study of blood T cell repertoires in COVID-19. Assay used: immunoSEQ multiplex PCR; TCRdb lists only in-frame clones, some missing. The data contain around 190,000 clones, approximately 85% of them singletons. Material for sequencing was peripheral blood. Every receptor here comes from a woman older than 75 with acute or convalescent COVID-19. Both conserved end residues are part of each CDR3. The D gene is left open where the match is weak. Size is omitted from some rows. Given values are once, few, many or a class for expanded clones.

>TRBV4-1|once|TRBD1|TRBJ1-2
CASSLHTRDRGRANYGYTF
TGCGCCAGCAGCCTACACACCCGGGACAGGGGTAGGGCTAACTATGGCTACACCTTC
>TRBV6-5|-|-|TRBJ1-3
CASSFAAGFPGNTIYF
TGTGCCAGCAGTTTCGCGGCGGGATTCCCTGGAAACACCATATATTTT
>TRBV7-2|-|-|TRBJ1-1
CASSLGQPNTEAFF
TGTGCCAGCAGCTTAGGACAGCCGAACACTGAAGCTTTCTTT
>TRBV5-6|-|TRBD1|TRBJ1-3
CASSLFATGNTIYF
TGTGCCAGCAGCCTTTTCGCGACAGGGAACACCATATATTTT
>TRBV27|-|-|TRBJ1-5
CASSSRTDLYQPQHF
TGTGCCAGCAGTTCAAGGACTGACTTATATCAGCCCCAGCATTTT
>TRBV5-1|-|-|TRBJ1-4
CASSRGGGGEKLFF
TGCGCCAGCAGCCGCGGGGGAGGAGGTGAAAAACTGTTTTTT
>TRBV5-8|-|TRBD1|TRBJ2-3
CASSSGTGNIPDTQYF
TGTGCCAGCAGCTCGGGGACAGGGAATATCCCAGATACACAGTATTTT
>TRBV7-2|-|-|TRBJ2-7
CASSLVGGAYEQYF
TGTGCCAGCAGCTTAGTTGGGGGCGCCTACGAGCAGTACTTC
>TRBV7-2|-|TRBD1|TRBJ1-6
CASSLVPGGMSYNSPLHF
TGTGCCAGCAGCTTAGTTCCAGGGGGCATGTCCTATAATTCACCCCTCCACTTT
>TRBV4-3|-|-|TRBJ1-5
CASSQVWSTFNQPQHF
TGCGCCAGCAGCCAAGTTTGGTCGACATTCAATCAGCCCCAGCATTTT
>TRBV28|-|TRBD1|TRBJ2-3
CASRDRGRYTQYF
TGTGCCAGCAGGGACAGGGGAAGGTATACGCAGTATTTT
>TRBV7-8|once|-|TRBJ1-1
CASSLVQGNTEAFF
TGTGCCAGCAGCTTAGTACAGGGGAACACTGAAGCTTTCTTT
>TRBV19|few|-|TRBJ2-7
CASSTLGGEGYEQYF
TGTGCCAGTAGTACCCTGGGCGGAGAGGGCTACGAGCAGTACTTC
>TRBV12-2|few|-|TRBJ1-2
CASRLPGCKQVFYGYTF
TGTGCAAGTCGCTTACCAGGATGTAAACAGGTCTTCTATGGCTACACCTTC
>TRBV7-2|once|-|TRBJ2-2
CASSVAGTGGGGELFF
TGTGCCAGCAGCGTTGCCGGGACTGGGGGTGGCGGGGAGCTGTTTTTT
>TRBV24-1|-|TRBD2|TRBJ2-2
CATSARTGLAGITGELFF
TGTGCCACCAGTGCAAGAACGGGACTAGCGGGGATCACCGGGGAGCTGTTTTTT
>TRBV19|once|TRBD2|TRBJ2-3
CASSIDRRTSGYTQYF
TGTGCCAGTAGTATAGATCGCCGGACTAGCGGATATACGCAGTATTTT
>TRBV7-9|once|TRBD2|TRBJ2-6
CASSPWGGGRPGANVLTF
TGTGCCAGCAGCCCGTGGGGAGGCGGGAGGCCCGGGGCCAACGTCCTGACTTTC
>TRBV28|-|-|TRBJ2-2
CATWRSGPAGELFF
TGTGCCACCTGGAGGAGTGGTCCGGCCGGGGAGCTGTTTTTT
>TRBV30|-|TRBD1|TRBJ1-3
CAWSVQGLRNTIYF
TGTGCCTGGAGTGTACAGGGGTTGAGAAACACCATATATTTT
>TRBV7-9|-|TRBD1|TRBJ2-2
CASSGPDRSGGELFF
TGTGCCAGCAGTGGACCGGACAGGTCGGGAGGGGAGCTGTTTTTT
>TRBV12-5|-|-|TRBJ2-1
CASGLAFTSEQFF
TGTGCTAGTGGTTTGGCCTTTACTAGTGAGCAGTTCTTC
>TRBV19|-|-|TRBJ1-5
CASNSGPNQPQHF
TGTGCCAGTAATTCAGGGCCCAATCAGCCCCAGCATTTT
>TRBV6-5|-|-|TRBJ1-2
CASQANYGYTF
TGTGCCAGCCAAGCCAACTATGGCTACACCTTC
>TRBV10-3|-|-|TRBJ2-2
CAISPGHQNTGELFF
TGTGCCATCAGTCCGGGACACCAGAACACCGGGGAGCTGTTTTTT
>TRBV11-2|-|-|TRBJ1-3
CASSRSTSSGNTIYF
TGTGCCAGCAGCCGATCAACGAGCTCTGGAAACACCATATATTTT
>TRBV5-6|-|TRBD2|TRBJ2-3
CASSPLAGSTDTQYF
TGTGCCAGCAGCCCACTAGCGGGAAGCACAGATACGCAGTATTTT
>TRBV5-5|-|-|TRBJ2-2
CASTEPPGRIGELFF
TGTGCCAGCACCGAACCACCAGGGCGCATCGGGGAGCTGTTTTTT
>TRBV9|once|TRBD2|TRBJ2-1
CASSNEREWGYEQFF
TGTGCCAGCAGCAACGAGCGGGAGTGGGGGTATGAGCAGTTCTTC
>TRBV9|once|TRBD1|TRBJ1-2
CASSAGQGDYGYTF
TGTGCCAGCAGCGCCGGACAGGGAGACTATGGCTACACCTTC
>TRBV18|few|-|TRBJ2-3
CASSMNRADTQYF
TGTGCCAGCTCGATGAACCGGGCAGATACGCAGTATTTT
>TRBV7-9|-|-|TRBJ1-1
CASSLLPGKVGVMNTEAFF
TGTGCCAGCAGCTTATTGCCTGGGAAAGTAGGGGTTATGAACACTGAAGCTTTCTTT
>TRBV27|few|-|TRBJ1-5
CASSLSSHLNQPQHF
TGTGCCAGCAGTTTATCGAGCCACCTCAATCAGCCCCAGCATTTT
>TRBV27|-|-|TRBJ2-7
CASSFRLGLWEQYF
TGTGCCAGCAGTTTCCGGCTAGGCCTTTGGGAGCAGTACTTC
>TRBV7-2|once|-|TRBJ2-1
CASSLGTYNEQFF
TGTGCCAGCAGCTTAGGAACTTACAATGAGCAGTTCTTC
>TRBV12-3/TRBV12-4|-|TRBD1|TRBJ1-5
CASSGTGWQPQHF
TGTGCCAGCAGTGGGACAGGGTGGCAGCCCCAGCATTTT
>TRBV3-1/TRBV3-2|-|TRBD1|TRBJ1-4
CASTDRGNEKLFF
TGTGCCAGCACCGACAGGGGGAATGAAAAACTGTTTTTT
>TRBV28|-|-|TRBJ1-1
CASSLLQVNTEAFF
TGTGCCAGCAGTTTACTACAGGTGAACACTGAAGCTTTCTTT
>TRBV5-6|-|TRBD1|TRBJ1-1
CASSFRDRDTEAFF
TGTGCCAGCAGCTTCCGGGACAGGGACACTGAAGCTTTCTTT
>TRBV7-9|few|-|TRBJ1-2
CASSSQASTTYGYTF
TGTGCCAGCAGCTCTCAAGCTTCGACAACCTATGGCTACACCTTC
>TRBV7-2|-|TRBD1|TRBJ2-5
CASSLNPARQGGAQYF
TGTGCCAGCAGCTTAAACCCGGCGAGACAGGGGGGGGCCCAGTACTTC
>TRBV9|-|TRBD2|TRBJ2-3
CASSVSISSGRLPTSTDTQYF
TGTGCCAGCAGCGTGTCAATATCTAGCGGGAGACTGCCCACTAGCACAGATACGCAGTATTTT
>TRBV15|-|-|TRBJ1-1
CATSVQGETEAFF
TGTGCCACCAGCGTTCAGGGTGAGACTGAAGCTTTCTTT
>TRBV6-4|-|-|TRBJ1-5
CAPGADLSNQPQHF
TGTGCCCCTGGGGCCGACCTTAGCAATCAGCCCCAGCATTTT
>TRBV11-2|-|-|TRBJ1-1
CASSVRDTLMNTEAFF
TGTGCCAGCAGCGTCCGGGACACCCTCATGAACACTGAAGCTTTCTTT
>TRBV7-8|once|-|TRBJ1-6
CASSLGGLESPLHF
TGTGCCAGCAGCTTAGGGGGCCTGGAATCACCCCTCCACTTT
>TRBV18|-|-|TRBJ2-7
CASSPTEVPYEQYF
TGTGCCAGCTCACCGACCGAGGTACCTTACGAGCAGTACTTC
>TRBV27|-|-|TRBJ2-3
CASSLRVRDTQYF
TGTGCCAGCAGTTTAAGAGTGAGGGATACGCAGTATTTT
>TRBV24-1|-|-|TRBJ1-2
CATSEPVNYGYTF
TGTGCCACCAGTGAACCGGTGAACTATGGCTACACCTTC
>TRBV18|-|TRBD1|TRBJ2-1
CASSLQGTNEQFF
TGTGCCAGCTCCCTACAGGGGACCAATGAGCAGTTCTTC
>TRBV7-2|-|-|TRBJ1-6
CASSLYRSSYNSPLHF
TGTGCCAGCAGCTTATACAGGAGCTCCTATAATTCACCCCTCCACTTT
>TRBV7-2|-|TRBD2|TRBJ2-1
CASSLISLAGPSSYNEQFF
TGTGCCAGCAGCTTAATTTCGCTAGCGGGACCAAGCTCCTACAATGAGCAGTTCTTC
>TRBV9|-|TRBD2|TRBJ2-1
CASSVGTSGGNEQFF
TGTGCCAGCAGCGTAGGGACTAGCGGAGGCAATGAGCAGTTCTTC
>TRBV7-8|few|-|TRBJ1-3
CASSLAPGAGNTIYF
TGTGCCAGCAGCTTAGCCCCGGGGGCTGGAAACACCATATATTTT